This passage covers 31 T cell receptor beta chains from one sample sequenced in a study of blood T cells in healthy people across ages. A second about 7 to 12 cycle PCR used barcoded and J-beta primers. Via MiXCR, TCRdb re-called the 5' RACE reads, giving one row per CDR3 protein. The sample includes 1.5 million to 2 million distinct CDR3 sequences, approximately 30% of them seen just once. Sequenced material: blood. The receptors derive from a woman aged 25 to 39 in good health.

The V gene is TRBV6-1, the J gene TRBJ1-1, with D unresolved. Per germline, CDR1 MNHNS and CDR2 SASEGT. This CDR3 has 16 residues. V was cut by 5 bases and J by 0 bases, with 16 bases left in between. The CDR3 spells CASSPRQGLMNTEAFF. CDR3 bases: TGTGCCAGCAGTCCCCGCCAAGGGCTTATGAACACTGAAGCTTTCTTT.

The chain has TRBV24-1 and TRBJ2-3; D might be TRBD2 (5 bases). V lost 10 bases and J lost 3, with 13 bases in between. This CDR3 contains 13 residues. Looked up from germline, CDR1 is KGHDR and CDR2 is SFDVKD. Here the CDR3 reads CATGSDLTDTQYF. The CDR3 nucleotides read TGTGCCACGGGGAGCGACCTTACAGATACGCAGTATTTT.

The sample holds a few counts of this clonotype. The V call is TRBV5-1, the J call TRBJ2-4, with 7 bases matching TRBD2. Germline loops: CDR1 SGHRS, CDR2 YFSETQ. The V segment lost 1 base and the J segment 8 bases; nucleotides outside the gene matches: 3. The CDR3 contains 13 residues. CDR3 protein: CASSLSRGDIQYF. CDR3 DNA sequence: TGCGCCAGCAGCTTGTCCCGGGGGGACATTCAGTACTTC.

This clonotype was detected a few times. The V call is TRBV12-3 or TRBV12-4, the J call TRBJ2-5, with 9 positions matching TRBD1. CDR3 length equals 14 residues. J lost 5 bases, V lost 7 bases, and 8 bases had no gene match. The CDR3 here is CASTSRTGAETQYF. DNA for the CDR3: TGTGCCAGCACCTCAAGGACAGGGGCGGAGACCCAGTACTTC.

The sample holds many counts of this clonotype. The chain combines TRBV12-3 or TRBV12-4 with TRBJ1-2; D gene ambiguous. The CDR3 is 12 residues long. V was cut by 4 bases and J by 7 bases, with 10 bases left in between. CDR3: CASSSRRGGYTF. The CDR3 coding sequence is TGTGCCAGCAGTTCGCGGCGGGGTGGCTACACCTTC.

This clonotype was observed a few times. The CDR3 sequence is CASTAIRGNTGGETQYF. The CDR3 DNA reads TGTGCCAGCACCGCAATTAGGGGGAACACCGGGGGAGAGACCCAGTACTTC. The chain employs TRBV6-1 and TRBJ2-7, with D perhaps being TRBD1 or TRBD2 (6 bases each). The J call could be wrong; TRBJ2-5 is a better fit for the DNA end. Germline CDR1 reads MNHNS; CDR2 reads SASEGT. The CDR3 consists of 17 residues.

The table lists this clonotype with many counts. The V call is TRBV7-2, the J call TRBJ1-2; no definite D call. Between the trimmed V and J ends, which lost 5 bases and 5 bases, there was a span of 15 bases. Germline CDR1 is SGHTA and CDR2 is FQGNSA. CDR3 size: 14 residues. CDR3 sequence (DNA): TGTGCCAGCAGCCTAGGACGGAACGAGTATGGCTACACCTTC. As protein: CASSLGRNEYGYTF.

In its sample, this clonotype was seen a few times. The V gene is TRBV2, the J gene TRBJ2-5; D is undetermined. The V end lost 4 bases, the J end lost 2 bases, and 8 bases lay between the germline ends. The germline V gene encodes CDR1 SNHLY and CDR2 FYNNEI. CDR3 length: 13 amino acids. Here the CDR3 reads CASSAQLQETQYF. As DNA, the CDR3 is TGTGCCAGCAGTGCCCAGTTACAAGAGACCCAGTACTTC. Combining the CDR3 with reference TRBV2 and TRBJ2-5 gives the whole variable domain EPEVTQTPSHQVTQMGQEVILRCVPISNHLYFYWYRQILGQKVEFLVSFYNNEISEKSEIFDDQFSVERPDGSNFTLKIRSTKLEDSAMYFCASSAQLQETQYFGPGTRLLVL.

This clonotype was detected a few times. The CDR3: CASSPSGSDYGYTF. The CDR3, as DNA: TGTGCCAGCTCACCATCGGGCTCGGACTATGGCTACACCTTC. The chain has TRBV18 and TRBJ1-2; D gene ambiguous. In germline, CDR1 is KGHSH, CDR2 LQKENI. V lost 2 bases, J lost 3 bases, and 10 bases lay in between. This CDR3 has 14 amino acids.

As to this clonotype: Germline is not matched at one junction end, which may reflect a read error. For the CDR3, the DNA is TGTGCCAGCAGCTTAGGCAGGAGCGGGGTGACCTACGGGCAGTACTTC. It encodes CASSLGRSGVTYGQYF. The rearrangement links TRBV13 to TRBJ2-7; 7 positions match TRBD2. The CDR3 runs to 16 residues. CDR1 and CDR2 (germline): PRHDT, FYEKMQ (reference sequence).

There are many counts of this clonotype. This sequence joins TRBV15 and TRBJ2-7; no reliable D call. Trimming cost V 2 bases and J 0 bases, with 11 bases left between them. This CDR3 is built from 15 residues. The germline V gene has CDR1 LNHNV and CDR2 YYDKDF (reference sequence). The CDR3: CATSRPDLSSYEQYF. DNA for the CDR3: TGTGCCACCAGCAGACCCGACCTGAGCTCCTACGAGCAGTACTTC.

As regards this clonotype: It may be a read error: a sequence one base away is much more abundant. The chain links TRBV20-1 to TRBJ2-4; D may be TRBD1 (6 bases). The CDR3 sequence is 16 residues long. Germline loops: CDR1 DFQATT, CDR2 SNEGSKA (reference sequence). CDR3 residues: CSARDGTGLAKNIQDF. Here the CDR3 DNA reads TGCAGTGCTAGAGATGGCACAGGGCTAGCCAAAAACATTCAGGACTTC.

This clonotype has a handful of counts. The chain couples TRBV4-2 to TRBJ2-3, with 10 bases fitting TRBD2. The CDR3 has 20 residues. The junction had 16 bases not matched to a gene; V was cut back by 0 bases and J by 4 bases. From germline, CDR1 is LGHNA and CDR2 YNFKEQ. CDR3 nucleotide sequence: TGTGCCAGCAGCCAAGATCGATCCAGCGGGGGGGTGATTAGCGCAGATACGCAGTATTTT. Its translation: CASSQDRSSGGVISADTQYF.

This clonotype was detected a few times. The J gene is TRBJ2-3, the V gene TRBV29-1, with TRBD2 identical over 11 bases. Germline V gene lookup returns CDR1 SQVTM and CDR2 ANQGSEA. The CDR3 sequence is 15 residues long. Trimming took 6 bases from V and 6 from J; bases not matched to a gene: 11. CDR3 in amino acids: CSVDPGLADVDTQYF. The CDR3 DNA is TGCAGCGTAGACCCGGGACTAGCGGATGTGGATACGCAGTATTTT.

This chain connects TRBV5-5 to TRBJ2-2, with 7 bases fitting TRBD2. J was trimmed by 0 bases and V by 6 bases; bases with no gene match: 11. This CDR3 is built from 17 residues. Germline V gene sequence: CDR1 SGHKS, CDR2 YYEKEE (reference sequence). The DNA for the CDR3 is TGTGCCAGCAACCTCCGGGGGGATTCCTCGAACACCGGGGAGCTGTTTTTT. This encodes CASNLRGDSSNTGELFF.

On this clonotype: A read error may explain this, as a much larger clone is one base away. V is TRBV7-2 and J is TRBJ2-6; tentative D call: TRBD1 (7 bases). The CDR3 totals 13 residues. Germline V gene lookup returns CDR1 SGHTA and CDR2 FQGNSA. V was clipped by 5 bases and J by 18 bases, with 20 bases between them. Here the CDR3 DNA reads TGTGCCAGCAGCCCAGGGGGAGGCCCGACCCGGACTTTC. Amino acid sequence: CASSPGGGPTRTF.

This clonotype was recorded many times. The chain links TRBV30 to TRBJ2-7; 9 nucleotides agree with TRBD1. CDR3 length equals 16 residues. The V and J ends lost 3 bases and 7 bases, in that order; junction bases with no gene match: 16. CDR1 and CDR2 (germline): GTSNPN, SVGIG (reference sequence). CDR3: CAWSAAPGQGVWEQYF. The DNA for the CDR3 is TGTGCCTGGAGCGCAGCCCCGGGACAGGGAGTGTGGGAGCAGTACTTC.

In its sample, this clonotype was seen many times. The V call is TRBV20-1, the J call TRBJ2-7; 8 bases are a match to TRBD1. Germline trimming cut 6 bases from V and 5 bases from J; bases unmatched to any gene: 15. There are 15 residues in the CDR3. Looked up from germline, CDR1 is DFQATT and CDR2 is SNEGSKA (reference sequence). CDR3 residues: CSATGTGGSVNEQYF. CDR3 sequence (DNA): TGCAGTGCAACCGGGACAGGAGGGTCGGTTAACGAGCAGTACTTC.

The chain joins TRBV2 to TRBJ2-1, with 10 positions matching TRBD2. The V segment lost 5 bases and the J segment 3 bases; nucleotides outside the gene matches: 7. The CDR3 loop spans 16 amino acids. CDR1 SNHLY and CDR2 FYNNEI come from the germline V gene. CDR3 protein: CASSRSGGGGYNEQFF. The CDR3, as DNA: TGTGCCAGCAGTCGAAGCGGGGGGGGCGGCTACAATGAGCAGTTCTTC.

V is TRBV4-1 and J is TRBJ1-1; the D gene is possibly TRBD1 (6 bases). Germline CDR1 MGHRA, CDR2 YSYEKL. This CDR3 comprises 18 residues. Trimming shortened V by 0 bases and J by 1 base, and 18 bases separated the two germline ends. CDR3 bases: TGCGCCAGCAGCCAAGAGGCCCCAGGGGAACTTCAGAACACTGAAGCTTTCTTT. This codes for CASSQEAPGELQNTEAFF.

The rearrangement uses TRBV20-1 and TRBJ1-1; D gene uncertain. The CDR3 contains 15 residues. CDR1 is DFQATT, CDR2 SNEGSKA, per germline (reference sequence). The V gene lost 0 bases and the J gene lost 0 bases, with 11 bases spanning the gap. The chain's CDR3 is CSAREGASLNTEAFF. The CDR3 DNA is TGCAGTGCTAGAGAGGGCGCGTCCTTGAACACTGAAGCTTTCTTT.

The chain couples TRBV24-1 to TRBJ1-5; D might be TRBD1 (5 bases). CDR1 is KGHDR and CDR2 is SFDVKD in the germline V gene. This CDR3 has 13 residues. Trimming took 5 bases from V and 7 from J, leaving 11 bases between them. CDR3 residues: CATSGWGWQPQHF. The CDR3 DNA is TGTGCCACCAGTGGTTGGGGCTGGCAGCCCCAGCATTTT.

V and J are TRBV5-1 and TRBJ2-7; 14 bases fit TRBD2. The CDR3 extends over 16 amino acids. Per germline, CDR1 SGHRS and CDR2 YFSETQ. V trimming: 4 bases; J trimming: 6 bases; junction bases outside the gene matches: 9. This CDR3 reads CASSPGTSGRTGEQYF. CDR3 bases: TGCGCCAGCAGCCCGGGGACTAGCGGGAGAACTGGCGAGCAGTACTTC.

In nucleotides, the CDR3 is TGCGCCAGCAGCTTGATCTCAACTACAGATACGCAGTATTTT. Translating gives CASSLISTTDTQYF. The chain carries TRBV5-1 and TRBJ2-3; no definite D call. Trimming left V 1 base short and J 3 bases short, with 9 bases between. CDR1 SGHRS and CDR2 YFSETQ come from the germline V gene. The length of the CDR3 is 14 residues.

This clonotype came up many times. This chain connects TRBV20-1 to TRBJ2-7; D is undetermined. V was shortened by 7 bases and J by 2 bases, with 12 bases between the two germline ends. Germline V lookup: CDR1 DFQATT, CDR2 SNEGSKA (reference sequence). The CDR3 sequence is 12 residues long. The CDR3: CSVKTRTYEQYF. The CDR3 nucleotides read TGCAGTGTTAAGACAAGAACCTACGAGCAGTACTTC.

The rearrangement links TRBV9 to TRBJ2-2; TRBD2 might be the D (6 bases). In germline, CDR1 is SGDLS, CDR2 YYNGEE. This CDR3 is 16 amino acids long. V was trimmed by 4 bases and J by 1 base, leaving 14 bases between them. Here the CDR3 DNA reads TGTGCCAGCAGCCAAGCCGGGGGATTGAACACCGGGGAGCTGTTTTTT. Translation gives CASSQAGGLNTGELFF. The full variable domain, completed using reference TRBV9 and TRBJ2-2, is DSGVTQTPKHLITATGQRVTLRCSPRSGDLSVYWYQQSLDQGLQFLIQYYNGEERAKGNILERFSAQQFPDLHSELNLSSLELGDSALYFCASSQAGGLNTGELFFGEGSRLTVL.

This clonotype has only a few counts. The genes are TRBV4-1 and TRBJ2-2, with D possibly TRBD2 on 6 matching bases. Germline V CDR1 and CDR2: MGHRA, YSYEKL. V lost 5 bases and J 1 base, leaving 14 bases between the germline ends. The CDR3 consists of 16 residues. The CDR3 region is CASSNPGVGNTGELFF. The CDR3 bases are TGCGCCAGCAGCAACCCGGGGGTGGGGAACACCGGGGAGCTGTTTTTT.

V usage is TRBV5-1 and J usage is TRBJ2-7; D is ambiguous. Trimming pared 0 bases from V and 0 bases from J, leaving 13 bases between. Germline CDR1 SGHRS, CDR2 YFSETQ. This CDR3 has 16 residues. CDR3 protein: CASSLGGSQSSYEQYF. CDR3 nucleotide sequence: TGCGCCAGCAGCTTGGGTGGGTCACAAAGCTCCTACGAGCAGTACTTC.

This rearrangement joins TRBV9 to TRBJ1-2; D is unclear. V was cut by 0 bases and J by 0 bases, with 9 bases left in between. Germline V gene lookup returns CDR1 SGDLS and CDR2 YYNGEE. CDR3 length equals 15 residues. The CDR3 bases are TGTGCCAGCAGCGTAGTAGCGGAGACTAACTATGGCTACACCTTC. This encodes CASSVVAETNYGYTF. Full variable domain (outside the CDR3, taken from reference TRBV9 and TRBJ1-2): DSGVTQTPKHLITATGQRVTLRCSPRSGDLSVYWYQQSLDQGLQFLIQYYNGEERAKGNILERFSAQQFPDLHSELNLSSLELGDSALYFCASSVVAETNYGYTFGSGTRLTVV.

Points on this clonotype: This may be a read error, as it is one base from a much larger clone. This chain uses TRBV12-3 or TRBV12-4 with TRBJ2-2; D possibly matches TRBD1 or TRBD2 (5 bases each). The CDR3 is made up of 15 amino acids. The CDR3 sequence: CASSLGGDGTGERFF. CDR3 in DNA: TGTGCCAGCAGTTTAGGAGGGGACGGCACCGGGGAGCGGTTTTTT.

CDR3 amino acids: CASSLRQGGPEAFF. The DNA of the CDR3 is TGTGCCAGCAGTTTAAGACAGGGAGGTCCTGAAGCTTTCTTT. The chain recombines TRBV12-3 or TRBV12-4 with TRBJ1-1; TRBD1 matches 7 bases. With V trimmed by 2 bases and J by 6 bases, 6 bases remained unmatched. The CDR3 is 14 residues long.